This T cell receptor beta chain appears in the sequencing data of a study of cytomegalovirus exposure and HLA in healthy donors. Points from the study as a whole: Donors belonging to an Asian-associated ancestry cluster reportedly showed fewer N-insertions in productive TCRs than the approximately 690-donor mean, according to what a later analysis found. CMV serostatus was the only immune exposure information that was available. Later on, analysis showed that most CMV-associated TCR beta chains appeared to be HLA-restricted. Overall, some 160 TCR beta chains were annotated as cytomegalovirus-associated.

In regard to this clone: Its antigen is currently unknown.

The CDR3 loop spans 14 amino acids. V was shortened by 8 bases and J by 1 base, with 13 bases between the two germline ends. Germline V gives CDR1 SGHTA, CDR2 FQGNSA. Researchers ran the PCR with 60 Vbeta and 13 Jbeta primers. Clones were read by immunoSEQ multiplex PCR, and TCRdb kept only the in-frame ones, dropping some. Of about 150,000 clones in the sample, about a tenth are singletons; the top ten hold approximately 1.8%. The chain is built from TRBV7-2 and TRBJ2-3; maybe TRBD1 (5 bases). This receptor was identified in a male donor in good health and CMV-seronegative. The sequenced sample consisted of PBMCs. CDR3 coding DNA: TGTGCCAGCGGGGCATCTCAGGGCACAGATACGCAGTATTTT. Its protein product is CASGASQGTDTQYF. The full variable domain, in which reference TRBV7-2 and TRBJ2-3 provide the parts outside the CDR3, is GAGVSQSPSNKVTEKGKDVELRCDPISGHTALYWYRQSLGQGLEFLIYFQGNSAPDKSGLPSDRFSAERTGGSVSTLTIQRTQQEDSAVYLCASGASQGTDTQYFGPGTRLTVL.